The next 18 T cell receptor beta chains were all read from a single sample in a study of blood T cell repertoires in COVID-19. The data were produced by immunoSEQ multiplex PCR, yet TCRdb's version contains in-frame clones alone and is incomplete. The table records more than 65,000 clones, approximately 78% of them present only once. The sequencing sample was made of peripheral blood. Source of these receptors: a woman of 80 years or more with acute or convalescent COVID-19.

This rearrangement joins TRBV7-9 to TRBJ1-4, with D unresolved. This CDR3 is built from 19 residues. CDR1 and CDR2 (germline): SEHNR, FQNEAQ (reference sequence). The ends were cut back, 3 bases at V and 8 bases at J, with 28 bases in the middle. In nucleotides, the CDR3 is TGTGCCAGCAGCTTGTTGGGAATAGAGGCCGGGTCGCTAGCGGAAAAACTGTTTTTT. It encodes CASSLLGIEAGSLAEKLFF.

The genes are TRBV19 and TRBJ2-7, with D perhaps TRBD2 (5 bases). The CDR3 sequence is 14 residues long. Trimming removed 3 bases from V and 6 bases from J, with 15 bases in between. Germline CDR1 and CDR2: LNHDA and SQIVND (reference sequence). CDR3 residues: CASSMGGLDAEQYF. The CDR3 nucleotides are TGTGCCAGTAGTATGGGCGGACTCGACGCCGAGCAGTACTTC.

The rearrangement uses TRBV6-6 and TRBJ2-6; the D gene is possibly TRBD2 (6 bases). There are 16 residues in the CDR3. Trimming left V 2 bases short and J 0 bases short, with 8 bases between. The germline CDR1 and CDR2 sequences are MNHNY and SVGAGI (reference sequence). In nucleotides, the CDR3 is TGTGCCAGCAGTTACGGGAGGAACTCTGGGGCCAACGTCCTGACTTTC. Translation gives CASSYGRNSGANVLTF.

The CDR3 DNA sequence: TGCAGCGGCTACAGGGGTAACACTGAAGCTTTCTTT. Translating it yields CSGYRGNTEAFF. The V and J genes are TRBV29-1 and TRBJ1-1, with TRBD1 matching 7 bases. The CDR3 spans 12 residues. V gave up 7 bases and J gave up 2 bases; unmatched junction bases: 4. Germline V lookup: CDR1 SQVTM, CDR2 ANQGSEA.

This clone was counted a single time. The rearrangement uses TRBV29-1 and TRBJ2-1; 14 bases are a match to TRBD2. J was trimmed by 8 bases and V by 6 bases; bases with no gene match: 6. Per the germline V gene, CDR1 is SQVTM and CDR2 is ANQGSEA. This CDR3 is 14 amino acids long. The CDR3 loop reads CSVGGLAGGYEQFF. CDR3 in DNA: TGCAGCGTGGGCGGACTAGCGGGGGGCTATGAGCAGTTCTTC.

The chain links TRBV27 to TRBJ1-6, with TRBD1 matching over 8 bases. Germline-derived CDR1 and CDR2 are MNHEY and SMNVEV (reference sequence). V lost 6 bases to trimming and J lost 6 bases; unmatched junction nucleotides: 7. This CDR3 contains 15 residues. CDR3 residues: CASSDRGPFNSPLHF. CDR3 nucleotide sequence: TGTGCCAGCAGCGACAGGGGCCCCTTTAATTCACCCCTCCACTTT.

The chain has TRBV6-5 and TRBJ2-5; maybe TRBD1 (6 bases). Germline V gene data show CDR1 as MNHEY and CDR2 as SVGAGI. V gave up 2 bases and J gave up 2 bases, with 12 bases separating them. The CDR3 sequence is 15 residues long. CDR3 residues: CASSYSRTEQETQYF. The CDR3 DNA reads TGTGCCAGCAGTTACAGTAGGACAGAACAAGAGACCCAGTACTTC.

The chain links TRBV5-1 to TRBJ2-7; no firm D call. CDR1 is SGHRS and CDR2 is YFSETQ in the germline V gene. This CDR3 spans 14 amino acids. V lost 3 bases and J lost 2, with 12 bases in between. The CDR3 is CASSSLTAAYEQYF. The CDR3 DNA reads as TGCGCCAGCAGCTCTCTTACTGCCGCCTACGAGCAGTACTTC.

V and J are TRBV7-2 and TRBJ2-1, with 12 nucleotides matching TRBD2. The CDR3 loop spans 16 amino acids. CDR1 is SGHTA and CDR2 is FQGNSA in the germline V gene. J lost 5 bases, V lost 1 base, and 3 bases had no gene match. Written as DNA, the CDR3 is TGTGCCAGCAGCTTAGTACTAGCGGGGGGAAACAATGAGCAGTTCTTC. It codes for CASSLVLAGGNNEQFF.

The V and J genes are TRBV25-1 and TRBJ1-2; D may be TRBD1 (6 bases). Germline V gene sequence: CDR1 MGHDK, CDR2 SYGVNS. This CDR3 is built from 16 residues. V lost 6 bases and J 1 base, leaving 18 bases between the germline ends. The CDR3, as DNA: TGTGCCAGCAGATCCCCAGGGACAAGCCTTAACTATGGCTACACCTTC. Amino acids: CASRSPGTSLNYGYTF.

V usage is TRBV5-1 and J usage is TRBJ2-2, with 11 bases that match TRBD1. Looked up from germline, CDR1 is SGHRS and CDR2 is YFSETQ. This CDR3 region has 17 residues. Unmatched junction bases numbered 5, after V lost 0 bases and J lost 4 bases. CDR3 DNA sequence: TGCGCCAGCAGCTTGGAGGGACAGGGGGGACTCACCGGGGAGCTGTTTTTT. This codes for CASSLEGQGGLTGELFF.

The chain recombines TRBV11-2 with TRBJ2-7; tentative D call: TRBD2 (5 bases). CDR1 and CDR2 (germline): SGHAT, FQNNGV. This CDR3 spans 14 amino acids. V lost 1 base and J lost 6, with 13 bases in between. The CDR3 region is CASSLGESLGEQYF. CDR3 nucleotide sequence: TGTGCCAGCAGCTTAGGGGAGTCTCTGGGCGAGCAGTACTTC.

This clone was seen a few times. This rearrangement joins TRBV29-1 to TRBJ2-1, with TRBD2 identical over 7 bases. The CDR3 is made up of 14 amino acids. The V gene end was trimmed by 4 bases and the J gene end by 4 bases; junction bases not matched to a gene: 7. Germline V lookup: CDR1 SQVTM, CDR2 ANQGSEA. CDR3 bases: TGCAGCGTTGGACGAAGCGGGGCGTACAATGAGCAGTTCTTC. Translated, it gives CSVGRSGAYNEQFF.

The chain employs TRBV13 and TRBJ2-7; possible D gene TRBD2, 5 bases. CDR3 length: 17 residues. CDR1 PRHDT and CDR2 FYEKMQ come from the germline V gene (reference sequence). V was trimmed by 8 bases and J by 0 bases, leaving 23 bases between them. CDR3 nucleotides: TGTGCCAGCGCTGTTACGAGGGCGCCTGATAGCTCCTACGAGCAGTACTTC. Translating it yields CASAVTRAPDSSYEQYF.

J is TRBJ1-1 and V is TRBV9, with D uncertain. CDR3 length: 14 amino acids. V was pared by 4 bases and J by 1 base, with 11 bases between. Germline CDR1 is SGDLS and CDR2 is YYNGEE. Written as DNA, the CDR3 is TGTGCCAGCAGCCCCCATTGGAGGAACACTGAAGCTTTCTTT. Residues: CASSPHWRNTEAFF.

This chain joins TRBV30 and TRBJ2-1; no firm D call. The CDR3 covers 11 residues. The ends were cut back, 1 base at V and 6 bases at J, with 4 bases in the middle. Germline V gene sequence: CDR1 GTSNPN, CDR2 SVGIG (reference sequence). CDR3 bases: TGTGCCTGGAGTGCCTTCAATGAGCAGTTCTTC. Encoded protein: CAWSAFNEQFF.

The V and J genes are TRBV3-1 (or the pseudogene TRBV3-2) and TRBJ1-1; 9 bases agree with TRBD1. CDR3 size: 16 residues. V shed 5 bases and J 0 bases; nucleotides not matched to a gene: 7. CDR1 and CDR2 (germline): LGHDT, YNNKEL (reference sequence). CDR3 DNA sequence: TGTGCCAGCAGCAAACAGGGGGCAAGGGTGAACACTGAAGCTTTCTTT. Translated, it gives CASSKQGARVNTEAFF.

CDR3 sequence reads: CASSHRDSNNSPLHF. CDR3 nucleotide sequence: TGTGCCAGCAGCCACCGGGACAGTAATAATTCACCCCTCCACTTT. V is TRBV14 and J is TRBJ1-6; 7 bases are shared with TRBD1. In germline, CDR1 is SGHDN, CDR2 FVKESK. The CDR3 is 15 amino acids. Unmatched junction bases numbered 4, after V lost 3 bases and J lost 5 bases.